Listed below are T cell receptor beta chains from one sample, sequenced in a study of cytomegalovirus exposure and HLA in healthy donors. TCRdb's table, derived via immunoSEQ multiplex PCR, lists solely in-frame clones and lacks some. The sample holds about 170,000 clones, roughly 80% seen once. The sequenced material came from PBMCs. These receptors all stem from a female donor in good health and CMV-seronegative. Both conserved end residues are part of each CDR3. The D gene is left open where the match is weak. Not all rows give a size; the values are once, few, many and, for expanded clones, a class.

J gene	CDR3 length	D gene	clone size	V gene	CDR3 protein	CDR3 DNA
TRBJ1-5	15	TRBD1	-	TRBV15	CATSRMTGSAQPQHF	TGTGCCACCAGCAGAATGACAGGGAGTGCTCAGCCCCAGCATTTT
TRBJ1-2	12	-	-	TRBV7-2	CASSLRRDGYTF	TGTGCCAGCAGCCTAAGGAGGGATGGCTACACCTTC
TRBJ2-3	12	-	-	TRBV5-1	CASSLEGDTQYF	TGCGCCAGCAGCTTAGAGGGTGATACGCAGTATTTT
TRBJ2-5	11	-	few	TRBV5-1	CASSFLETQYF	TGCGCCAGCAGCTTTCTGGAGACCCAGTACTTC
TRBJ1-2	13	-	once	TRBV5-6	CASSLERARGYTF	TGTGCCAGCAGCTTGGAGAGGGCACGGGGCTACACCTTC
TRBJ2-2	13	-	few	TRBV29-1	CSVVWGDTGELFF	TGCAGCGTTGTTTGGGGCGACACCGGGGAGCTGTTTTTT
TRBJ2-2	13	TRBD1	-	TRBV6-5	CASIGTGAGELFF	TGTGCCAGTATAGGGACAGGGGCCGGGGAGCTGTTTTTT
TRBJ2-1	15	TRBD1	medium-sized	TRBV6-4	CASSDSSGGLGEQFF	TGTGCCAGCAGTGACTCATCAGGGGGCTTGGGTGAGCAGTTCTTC
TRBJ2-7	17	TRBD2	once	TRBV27	CASSPGTSGSLPHEQYF	TGTGCCAGCAGTCCCGGGACTAGCGGGAGTCTCCCCCACGAGCAGTACTTC
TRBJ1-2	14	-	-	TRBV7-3	CASSLGPSGYGYTF	TGTGCCAGCAGCTTAGGGCCGTCCGGCTATGGCTACACCTTC
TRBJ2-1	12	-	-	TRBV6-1	CASSEGIPLAFF	TGTGCCAGCAGTGAAGGTATCCCGTTGGCGTTCTTC
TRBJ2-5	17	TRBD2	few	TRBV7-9	CASSPITGRGGQETQYF	TGTGCCAGCAGCCCAATCACTGGGCGGGGGGGGCAAGAGACCCAGTACTTC
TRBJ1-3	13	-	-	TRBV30	CAWSSTSGNTIYF	TGTGCCTGGTCCAGTACCTCTGGAAACACCATATATTTT
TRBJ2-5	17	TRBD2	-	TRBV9	CASSVGGTISYQETQYF	TGTGCCAGCAGCGTAGGTGGGACTATTTCGTACCAAGAGACCCAGTACTTC
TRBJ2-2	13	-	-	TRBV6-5	CASTLANGGELFF	TGTGCCAGCACCCTAGCAAATGGCGGGGAGCTGTTTTTT
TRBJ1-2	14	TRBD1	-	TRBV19	CASSTRQGAYGYTF	TGTGCCAGTAGTACCCGACAGGGGGCATATGGCTACACCTTC
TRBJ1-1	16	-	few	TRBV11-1	CASSRTVGGGNTEAFF	TGTGCCAGCAGCCGTACGGTTGGGGGCGGGAACACTGAAGCTTTCTTT
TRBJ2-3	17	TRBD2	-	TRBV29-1	CSVGPLAGGWSTDTQYF	TGCAGCGTTGGACCGCTAGCGGGAGGGTGGAGCACAGATACGCAGTATTTT
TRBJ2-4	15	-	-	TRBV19	CASSILGTPEGIQYF	TGTGCCAGTAGTATACTTGGGACTCCTGAGGGGATTCAGTACTTC
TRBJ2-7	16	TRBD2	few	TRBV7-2	CASSPDGTTYSYEQYF	TGTGCCAGCAGCCCCGACGGGACTACCTACTCCTACGAGCAGTACTTC
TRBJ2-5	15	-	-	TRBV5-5	CASSLEGGGEETQYF	TGTGCCAGCAGCTTGGAAGGCGGGGGCGAAGAGACCCAGTACTTC
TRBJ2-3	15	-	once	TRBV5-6	CASSLDPGVTDTQYF	TGTGCCAGCAGCTTGGATCCGGGGGTGACAGATACGCAGTATTTT
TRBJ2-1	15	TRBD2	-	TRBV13	CASSRGGSSYNEQFF	TGTGCCAGCAGCCGCGGGGGGAGCTCCTACAATGAGCAGTTCTTC
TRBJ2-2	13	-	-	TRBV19	CASRTSRTGELFF	TGTGCCAGTAGGACTAGTCGCACCGGGGAGCTGTTTTTT
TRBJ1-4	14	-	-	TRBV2	CASKDGQGSEKLFF	TGTGCCAGCAAGGATGGGCAGGGAAGTGAAAAACTGTTTTTT
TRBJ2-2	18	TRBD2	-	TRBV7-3	CASSPPGLAGGGTGELFF	TGTGCCAGCAGCCCCCCGGGACTAGCGGGAGGTGGCACCGGGGAGCTGTTTTTT
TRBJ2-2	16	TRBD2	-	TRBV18	CASSPLRRGTAGELFF	TGTGCCAGCTCACCGTTGAGGCGGGGGACTGCCGGGGAGCTGTTTTTT
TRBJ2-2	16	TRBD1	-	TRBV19	CASSFGTGGWTGELFF	TGTGCCAGTAGTTTCGGGACAGGGGGCTGGACCGGGGAGCTGTTTTTT
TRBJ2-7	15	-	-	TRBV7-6	CASSLDARAGNEQYF	TGTGCCAGCAGCTTAGACGCGAGGGCCGGAAACGAGCAGTACTTC
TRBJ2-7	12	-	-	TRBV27	CASGGQIYEQYF	TGTGCCAGCGGGGGACAAATATACGAGCAGTACTTC
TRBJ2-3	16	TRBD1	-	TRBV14	CASSHYDRDSTDTQYF	TGTGCCAGCAGCCACTACGACAGGGACAGCACAGATACGCAGTATTTT
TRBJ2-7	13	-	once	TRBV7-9	CASSPIGAYEQYF	TGTGCCAGCAGTCCTATCGGGGCCTACGAGCAGTACTTC
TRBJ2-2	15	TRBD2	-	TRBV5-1	CASSSGTSVAGELFF	TGCGCCAGCAGCTCCGGGACTAGCGTAGCCGGGGAGCTGTTTTTT